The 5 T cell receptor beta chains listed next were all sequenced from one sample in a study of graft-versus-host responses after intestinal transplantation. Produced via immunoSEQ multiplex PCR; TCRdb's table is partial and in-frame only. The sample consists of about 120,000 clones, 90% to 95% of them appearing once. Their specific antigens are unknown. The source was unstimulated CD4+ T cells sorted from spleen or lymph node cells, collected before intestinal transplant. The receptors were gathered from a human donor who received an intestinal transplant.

The CDR3 loop is CASRPDSFGTDTQYF. The CDR3 DNA reads as TGTGCCAGCAGACCTGACAGCTTCGGCACAGATACGCAGTATTTT. V gene TRBV7-3 combines with J gene TRBJ2-3; TRBD1 might be the D (5 bases). V was clipped by 6 bases and J by 1 base, with 14 bases between them. Germline loops: CDR1 SGHTA, CDR2 FQGTGA. The CDR3 has 15 amino acids.

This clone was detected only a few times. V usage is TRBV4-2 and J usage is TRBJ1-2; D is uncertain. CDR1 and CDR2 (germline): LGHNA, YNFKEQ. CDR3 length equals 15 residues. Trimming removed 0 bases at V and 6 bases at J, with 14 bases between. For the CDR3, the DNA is TGTGCCAGCAGCCAAGAATCAATCAAAAGAGATGGCTACACCTTC. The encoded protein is CASSQESIKRDGYTF.

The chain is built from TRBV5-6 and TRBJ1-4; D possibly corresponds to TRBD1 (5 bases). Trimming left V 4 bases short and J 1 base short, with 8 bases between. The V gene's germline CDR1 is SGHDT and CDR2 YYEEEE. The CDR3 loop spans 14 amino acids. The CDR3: CASSPQGTNEKLFF. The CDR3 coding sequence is TGTGCCAGCAGCCCCCAGGGAACTAATGAAAAACTGTTTTTT.

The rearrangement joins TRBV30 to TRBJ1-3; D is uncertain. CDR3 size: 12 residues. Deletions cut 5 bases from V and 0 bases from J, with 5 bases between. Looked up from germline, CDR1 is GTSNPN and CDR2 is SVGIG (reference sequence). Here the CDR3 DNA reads TGTGCCTGGCCAAGCTCTGGAAACACCATATATTTT. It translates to CAWPSSGNTIYF.

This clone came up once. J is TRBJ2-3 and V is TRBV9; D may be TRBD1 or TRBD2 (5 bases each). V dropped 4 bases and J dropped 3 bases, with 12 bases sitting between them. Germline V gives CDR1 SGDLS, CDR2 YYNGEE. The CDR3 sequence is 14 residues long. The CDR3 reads CASSLPGTTDTQYF. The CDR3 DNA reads TGTGCCAGCAGCCTCCCAGGGACGACAGATACGCAGTATTTT. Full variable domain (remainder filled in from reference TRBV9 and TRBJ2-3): DSGVTQTPKHLITATGQRVTLRCSPRSGDLSVYWYQQSLDQGLQFLIQYYNGEERAKGNILERFSAQQFPDLHSELNLSSLELGDSALYFCASSLPGTTDTQYFGPGTRLTVL.